The rows below give T cell receptor beta chains drawn from one sample of a study of cytomegalovirus exposure and HLA in healthy donors. The data were produced by immunoSEQ multiplex PCR, yet TCRdb's version contains in-frame clones alone and is incomplete. The sample includes 98,000 or so clones, about 85% of them seen just once. The sample comprised PBMCs. The receptors come from a woman aged 18-35 years in good health and CMV-seronegative. The CDR3 runs from the conserved cysteine through the conserved F or W. A D gene is named only where the DNA matches it firmly. Size is omitted from some rows. Given values are once, few, many or a class for expanded clones.

abundance: .
d_gene: .
j_gene: TRBJ1-5
v_gene: TRBV7-6
CDR3aa: CASSLAYGQPQHF
CDR3nt: TGTGCCAGCAGCTTAGCCTACGGGCAGCCCCAGCATTTT

abundance: .
d_gene: .
j_gene: TRBJ1-2
v_gene: TRBV6-1
CDR3aa: CASGQGYTF
CDR3nt: TGTGCCAGTGGACAGGGCTACACCTTC

abundance: .
d_gene: .
j_gene: TRBJ2-3
v_gene: TRBV7-8
CDR3aa: CASSSGFDTQYF
CDR3nt: TGTGCCAGCAGCTCGGGATTTGATACGCAGTATTTT

abundance: .
d_gene: TRBD1
j_gene: TRBJ1-6
v_gene: TRBV28
CDR3aa: CASSPDRVLDSPLHF
CDR3nt: TGTGCCAGCAGCCCTGACAGGGTTTTGGATTCACCCCTCCACTTT

abundance: .
d_gene: .
j_gene: TRBJ1-5
v_gene: TRBV9
CDR3aa: CASSVGAGAGNQPQHF
CDR3nt: TGTGCCAGCAGCGTAGGTGCAGGGGCTGGCAATCAGCCCCAGCATTTT

abundance: .
d_gene: TRBD1
j_gene: TRBJ2-7
v_gene: TRBV14
CDR3aa: CASSQYEVGDRRYEQYF
CDR3nt: TGTGCCAGCAGCCAATACGAGGTCGGGGACAGGAGATACGAGCAGTACTTC

abundance: .
d_gene: .
j_gene: TRBJ2-3
v_gene: TRBV9
CDR3aa: CASSVVSGTDTQYF
CDR3nt: TGTGCCAGCAGCGTAGTCAGCGGCACAGATACGCAGTATTTT

abundance: .
d_gene: .
j_gene: TRBJ1-1
v_gene: TRBV28
CDR3aa: CASSLVQQNTEAFF
CDR3nt: TGTGCCAGCAGTTTGGTACAGCAGAACACTGAAGCTTTCTTT

abundance: .
d_gene: TRBD1
j_gene: TRBJ1-2
v_gene: TRBV29-1
CDR3aa: CSVLDRESGYTF
CDR3nt: TGCAGCGTTCTAGACAGGGAGAGTGGCTACACCTTC

abundance: .
d_gene: .
j_gene: TRBJ2-2
v_gene: TRBV28
CDR3aa: CASSPAQGTGELFF
CDR3nt: TGTGCCAGCAGTCCTGCCCAGGGAACCGGGGAGCTGTTTTTT

abundance: .
d_gene: TRBD1
j_gene: TRBJ2-1
v_gene: TRBV9
CDR3aa: CASSVGGGQGLEQFF
CDR3nt: TGTGCCAGCAGCGTAGGGGGAGGACAGGGACTTGAGCAGTTCTTC

abundance: .
d_gene: .
j_gene: TRBJ1-2
v_gene: TRBV6-1
CDR3aa: CASSPTGVNYGYTF
CDR3nt: TGTGCCAGCAGTCCCACAGGAGTTAACTATGGCTACACCTTC

abundance: .
d_gene: .
j_gene: TRBJ1-4
v_gene: TRBV4-1
CDR3aa: CASSQVANEKLFF
CDR3nt: TGCGCCAGCAGCCAAGTAGCTAATGAAAAACTGTTTTTT

abundance: .
d_gene: .
j_gene: TRBJ1-2
v_gene: TRBV25-1
CDR3aa: CASSEVLSYGYTF
CDR3nt: TGTGCCAGCAGTGAAGTCCTTAGCTATGGCTACACCTTC

abundance: once
d_gene: .
j_gene: TRBJ2-7
v_gene: TRBV5-1
CDR3aa: CASSLRQDSEQYF
CDR3nt: TGCGCCAGCAGCTTGCGACAGGATAGCGAGCAGTACTTC

abundance: .
d_gene: TRBD2
j_gene: TRBJ2-7
v_gene: TRBV28
CDR3aa: CASSSRTSGFSYEQYF
CDR3nt: TGTGCCAGCAGTTCCCGGACTAGCGGCTTCTCCTACGAGCAGTACTTC

abundance: .
d_gene: TRBD1
j_gene: TRBJ1-2
v_gene: TRBV6-5
CDR3aa: CASSRGTGGSGGYTF
CDR3nt: TGTGCCAGCAGCCGGGGGACAGGAGGTAGCGGGGGCTACACCTTC

abundance: few
d_gene: .
j_gene: TRBJ2-7
v_gene: TRBV4-1
CDR3aa: CASSQPARDKTYEQYF
CDR3nt: TGCGCCAGCAGCCAACCCGCCCGGGACAAGACCTACGAGCAGTACTTC

abundance: once
d_gene: TRBD1
j_gene: TRBJ1-1
v_gene: TRBV18
CDR3aa: CASSPQQGKGTEAFF
CDR3nt: TGTGCCAGCTCACCTCAACAGGGGAAGGGCACTGAAGCTTTCTTT

abundance: .
d_gene: TRBD1
j_gene: TRBJ1-5
v_gene: TRBV28
CDR3aa: CASRLTGGGQPQHF
CDR3nt: TGTGCCAGCAGATTAACAGGGGGGGGACAGCCCCAGCATTTT

abundance: .
d_gene: TRBD2
j_gene: TRBJ2-7
v_gene: TRBV7-9
CDR3aa: CASSLGGGSYEQYF
CDR3nt: TGTGCCAGCAGCTTAGGCGGGGGATCCTACGAGCAGTACTTC

abundance: .
d_gene: TRBD1
j_gene: TRBJ1-1
v_gene: TRBV19
CDR3aa: CASKTGGSTEAFF
CDR3nt: TGTGCCAGTAAGACAGGGGGAAGCACTGAAGCTTTCTTT

abundance: .
d_gene: TRBD2
j_gene: TRBJ2-1
v_gene: TRBV27
CDR3aa: CASEPGTSGTQSSYNEQFF
CDR3nt: TGTGCCAGCGAACCAGGGACTAGCGGGACTCAGAGCTCCTACAATGAGCAGTTCTTC

abundance: .
d_gene: .
j_gene: TRBJ2-5
v_gene: TRBV6-5
CDR3aa: CASGPVKTQYF
CDR3nt: TGTGCCAGTGGTCCGGTAAAGACCCAGTACTTC

abundance: .
d_gene: .
j_gene: TRBJ1-2
v_gene: TRBV10-2
CDR3aa: CASSESNRGTYGYTF
CDR3nt: TGCGCCAGCAGTGAGTCGAATCGGGGAACCTATGGCTACACCTTC

abundance: .
d_gene: .
j_gene: TRBJ2-7
v_gene: TRBV5-1
CDR3aa: CASSLVSRASLEQYF
CDR3nt: TGCGCCAGCAGCTTGGTGTCGAGGGCATCTCTCGAGCAGTACTTC

abundance: .
d_gene: .
j_gene: TRBJ2-1
v_gene: TRBV5-1
CDR3aa: CASSRLGGYSYNEQFF
CDR3nt: TGCGCCAGCAGCCGTCTCGGGGGATACTCCTACAATGAGCAGTTCTTC

abundance: .
d_gene: TRBD1
j_gene: TRBJ2-1
v_gene: TRBV28
CDR3aa: CASSSGHGTDDSYNEQFF
CDR3nt: TGTGCCAGCAGCTCCGGGCACGGGACAGATGACTCCTACAATGAGCAGTTCTTC

abundance: .
d_gene: TRBD1
j_gene: TRBJ1-2
v_gene: TRBV19
CDR3aa: CASRTTGGSLNGYTF
CDR3nt: TGTGCCAGTAGAACTACAGGGGGCTCTCTAAATGGCTACACCTTC

abundance: .
d_gene: TRBD1
j_gene: TRBJ1-1
v_gene: TRBV5-6
CDR3aa: CASSPVDRGRTEAFF
CDR3nt: TGTGCCAGCAGCCCGGTGGACAGGGGAAGAACTGAAGCTTTCTTT

abundance: .
d_gene: .
j_gene: TRBJ2-1
v_gene: TRBV11-2
CDR3aa: CASSLIAGPYNEQFF
CDR3nt: TGTGCCAGCAGCCTGATCGCAGGGCCCTACAATGAGCAGTTCTTC

abundance: .
d_gene: .
j_gene: TRBJ2-7
v_gene: TRBV5-6
CDR3aa: CASSLGAHEQYF
CDR3nt: TGTGCCAGCAGCCTGGGGGCTCACGAGCAGTACTTC

abundance: once
d_gene: TRBD2
j_gene: TRBJ2-7
v_gene: TRBV2
CDR3aa: CASSVGLANEQYF
CDR3nt: TGTGCCAGCAGTGTAGGACTAGCTAACGAGCAGTACTTC

abundance: .
d_gene: .
j_gene: TRBJ2-7
v_gene: TRBV27
CDR3aa: CASSFLAGGILLDF
CDR3nt: .

abundance: .
d_gene: .
j_gene: TRBJ1-5
v_gene: TRBV9
CDR3aa: CASSGENGNQPQHF
CDR3nt: TGTGCCAGCAGCGGGGAGAATGGCAATCAGCCCCAGCATTTT

abundance: .
d_gene: .
j_gene: TRBJ1-5
v_gene: TRBV5-5
CDR3aa: CASSLTWAENQPQHF
CDR3nt: TGTGCCAGCAGCTTGACATGGGCAGAGAATCAGCCCCAGCATTTT

abundance: .
d_gene: .
j_gene: TRBJ1-1
v_gene: TRBV11-2
CDR3aa: CASSLQVETTDTEAFF
CDR3nt: TGTGCCAGCAGCTTACAGGTCGAAACGACGGACACTGAAGCTTTCTTT

abundance: .
d_gene: TRBD1
j_gene: TRBJ1-2
v_gene: TRBV27
CDR3aa: CASSLQRGGDYGYTF
CDR3nt: TGTGCCAGCAGTTTACAGAGAGGGGGCGACTATGGCTACACCTTC

abundance: few
d_gene: .
j_gene: TRBJ1-1
v_gene: TRBV30
CDR3aa: CAWSVMAPFEAFF
CDR3nt: TGTGCCTGGAGTGTAATGGCCCCTTTTGAAGCTTTCTTT

abundance: .
d_gene: .
j_gene: TRBJ1-2
v_gene: TRBV25-1
CDR3aa: CASSAQATNYGYTF
CDR3nt: TGTGCCAGCAGTGCCCAGGCTACTAACTATGGCTACACCTTC

abundance: .
d_gene: .
j_gene: TRBJ2-7
v_gene: TRBV2
CDR3aa: CASSEGEQDPYEQYF
CDR3nt: TGTGCCAGCAGTGAAGGCGAACAGGACCCCTACGAGCAGTACTTC

abundance: .
d_gene: TRBD1
j_gene: TRBJ2-2
v_gene: TRBV5-6
CDR3aa: CASSPTGGHTGELFF
CDR3nt: TGTGCCAGCAGCCCGACAGGGGGACACACCGGGGAGCTGTTTTTT

abundance: .
d_gene: .
j_gene: TRBJ2-5
v_gene: TRBV7-6
CDR3aa: CASSLARGETQYF
CDR3nt: TGTGCCAGCAGCTTAGCTAGAGGGGAGACCCAGTACTTC

abundance: .
d_gene: .
j_gene: TRBJ1-5
v_gene: TRBV6-1
CDR3aa: CASSEEGNQPQHF
CDR3nt: TGTGCCAGCAGTGAAGAGGGGAATCAGCCCCAGCATTTT